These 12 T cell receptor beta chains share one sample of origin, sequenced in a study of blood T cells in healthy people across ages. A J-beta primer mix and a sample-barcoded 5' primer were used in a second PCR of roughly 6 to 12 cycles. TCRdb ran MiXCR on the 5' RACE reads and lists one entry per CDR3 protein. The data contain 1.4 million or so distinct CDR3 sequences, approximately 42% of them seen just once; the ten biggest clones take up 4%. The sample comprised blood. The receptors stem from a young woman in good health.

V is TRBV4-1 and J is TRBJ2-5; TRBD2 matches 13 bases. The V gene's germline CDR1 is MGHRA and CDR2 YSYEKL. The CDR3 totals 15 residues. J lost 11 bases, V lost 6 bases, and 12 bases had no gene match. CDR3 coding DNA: TGCGCCAGCAGTCGCCTCGGACTAGCGGGGGAGGAGCAGTACTTC. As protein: CASSRLGLAGEEQYF.

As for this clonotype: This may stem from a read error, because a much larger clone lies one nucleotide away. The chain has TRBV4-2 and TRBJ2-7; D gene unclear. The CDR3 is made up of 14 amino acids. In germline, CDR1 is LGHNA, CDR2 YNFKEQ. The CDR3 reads CASSQVVYSYGQYF. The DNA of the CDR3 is TGTGCCAGCAGCCAAGTTGTTTACTCCTACGGGCAGTACTTC.

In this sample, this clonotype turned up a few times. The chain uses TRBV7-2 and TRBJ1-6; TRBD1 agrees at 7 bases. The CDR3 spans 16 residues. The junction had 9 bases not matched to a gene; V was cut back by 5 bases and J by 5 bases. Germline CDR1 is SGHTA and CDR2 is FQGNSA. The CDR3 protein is CASSPWTGLDNSPLHF. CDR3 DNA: TGTGCCAGCAGCCCGTGGACAGGTCTCGATAATTCACCCCTCCACTTT.

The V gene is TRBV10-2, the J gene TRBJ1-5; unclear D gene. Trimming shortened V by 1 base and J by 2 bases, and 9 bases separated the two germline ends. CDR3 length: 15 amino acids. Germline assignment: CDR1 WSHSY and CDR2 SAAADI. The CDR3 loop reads CASSEWALGNQPQHF. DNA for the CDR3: TGCGCCAGCAGTGAGTGGGCGTTGGGCAATCAGCCCCAGCATTTT.

DNA for the CDR3: TGTGCCAGCAGTCTCGCCGGGGCGGTGAACACTGAAGCTTTCTTT. Amino acids: CASSLAGAVNTEAFF. The rearrangement links TRBV12-3 or TRBV12-4 to TRBJ1-1, with a weak D call TRBD1 (5 bases). The V end was cut by 5 bases, the J end by 0 bases, with 13 bases between. This CDR3 is built from 15 residues.

DNA of the CDR3: TGTGCCAGCAGCTTAGAAACCCGTCAGCCCCAGCATTTT. It is translated as CASSLETRQPQHF. The V and J genes are TRBV7-2 and TRBJ1-5; D is unclear. Germline V CDR1 and CDR2: SGHTA, FQGNSA. Trimming pared 1 base from V and 6 bases from J, leaving 7 bases between. The CDR3 totals 13 residues.

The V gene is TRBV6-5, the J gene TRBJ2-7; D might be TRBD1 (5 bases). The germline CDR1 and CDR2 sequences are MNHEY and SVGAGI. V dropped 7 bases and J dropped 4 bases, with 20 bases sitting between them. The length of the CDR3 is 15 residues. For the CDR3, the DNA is TGTGCCAGCACCTCCCCGACAGCTTTTGTTTACGAGCAGTACTTC. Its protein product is CASTSPTAFVYEQYF.

The chain's CDR3 is CSASPRGGASTDTQYF. Here the CDR3 DNA reads TGCAGTGCCTCACCTAGAGGAGGGGCTAGCACAGATACGCAGTATTTT. The rearrangement links TRBV20-1 to TRBJ2-3, with D possibly being TRBD2 (6 bases). The V end lost 6 bases, the J end lost 0 bases, and 19 bases lay between the germline ends. The CDR3 extends over 16 amino acids. Germline V CDR1 and CDR2: DFQATT, SNEGSKA (reference sequence).

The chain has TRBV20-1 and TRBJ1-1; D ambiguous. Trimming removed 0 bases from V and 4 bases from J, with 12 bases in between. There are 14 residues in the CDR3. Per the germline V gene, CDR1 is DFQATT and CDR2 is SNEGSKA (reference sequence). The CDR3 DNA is TGCAGTGCTAGAGATGGTATGTCGTCCACTGAAGCTTTCTTT. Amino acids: CSARDGMSSTEAFF.

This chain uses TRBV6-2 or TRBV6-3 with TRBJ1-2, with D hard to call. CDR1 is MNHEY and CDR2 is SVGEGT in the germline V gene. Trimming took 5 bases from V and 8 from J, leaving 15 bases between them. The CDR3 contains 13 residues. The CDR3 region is CASSPQELVGYTF. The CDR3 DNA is TGTGCCAGCAGTCCTCAGGAACTGGTAGGCTACACCTTC.

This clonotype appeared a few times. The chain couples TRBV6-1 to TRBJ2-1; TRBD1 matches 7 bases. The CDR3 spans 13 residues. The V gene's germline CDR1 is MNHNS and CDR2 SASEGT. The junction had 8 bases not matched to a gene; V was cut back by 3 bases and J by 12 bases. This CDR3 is CASSDPGQTPQFF. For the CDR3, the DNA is TGTGCCAGCAGTGATCCGGGACAGACTCCGCAGTTCTTC.

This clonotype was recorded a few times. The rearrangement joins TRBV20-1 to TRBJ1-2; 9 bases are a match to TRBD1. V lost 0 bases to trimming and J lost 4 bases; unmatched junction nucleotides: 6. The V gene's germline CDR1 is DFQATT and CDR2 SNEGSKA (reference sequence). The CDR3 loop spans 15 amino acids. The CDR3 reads CSAREHGTGRYGYTF. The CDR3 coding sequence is TGCAGTGCTAGAGAACACGGGACAGGGCGCTATGGCTACACCTTC.